This T cell receptor beta chain was recorded in a study of metastatic and nonmetastatic thyroid tumors (dated by TCRdb to about 2020). With regard to the full study: For patients with malignant and with benign thyroid disease, the researchers compared repertoires between peripheral blood samples and tumor or nodule tissue samples. Broad study findings and their caveats: TCR beta diversity was reported as significantly higher in malignant tumors than in benign nodules, in both blood and tumor samples.

The CDR3 has 12 amino acids, counting the end cysteine and phenylalanine. CDR3 DNA is the only sequence kept; it has 36 bases, read in frame from the first base. Relative to germline, V is 4 bases shorter and J is 7 bases shorter, with 6 bases between their ends. CDR1 and CDR2 were assigned from the germline V gene as SGHRS and YFSETQ. Libraries were built with PCR. The sequencer was an Illumina HiSeq 4000. The TCR beta-chain CDR3 region of each patient was profiled by high-throughput sequencing. The authors' pipeline ran thus. A classifier to discriminate distant-metastatic papillary thyroid cancer patients was built from CDR3 differences across clinicopathological groups. Repertoire diversity was assessed with the Shannon index, and tumor-blood repertoire similarity with the Morisita-Horn index. TCRdb reprocessed the public reads (quality trimming at Q25 with fastp, clone calling with MiXCR) and kept in-frame beta chains. TCRdb's processing, not the study's, gives the V and J calls here. The sample contains roughly 30,000 clones, less than 4% of them found a single time. Less than 3.5% of the sample comes from the top ten.

Details on this clone: Its cognate antigen has yet to be identified. Base quality data are lacking; no much larger clone is found one base away.

Before undergoing thyroid surgery, none of the patients had been given any kind of treatment. The study retrospectively analysed patient clinical samples collected from the early 2010s to the late 2010s using T-cell receptor beta sequencing. The chain is made from TRBV5-1 and TRBJ1-6, with TRBD1 as a weak D call on 6 bases. This TCR was sampled from a male donor with papillary thyroid cancer or a benign thyroid nodule (not recorded which). Some clones in this sample may be carry-over from other donors' samples. The sequenced sample was blood. In nucleotide form, the sequence is TGCGCCAGCAGCCAGGGGAATTCACCCCTCCACTTT. The encoded protein is CASSQGNSPLHF.